The entry below describes one TCR beta chain. Trimming took off 0 bases at V and 4 bases at J, with 11 bases between the two ends. CDR3 length: 15 residues. Germline values: CDR1 SGHRS, CDR2 YFSETQ. This entry is derived from a study of blood T cell repertoires in COVID-19. Study-level background: Both acute and convalescent COVID-19 samples were obtained from the United States, Italy and Spain. PBMCs, B-cell-depleted T cells, or T cells were the source of the cDNA or gDNA that made up the material.

In the original workflow: Researchers report that nucleated cell counts were estimated from reference gene primer amplification. Method: immunoSEQ multiplex PCR; TCRdb's copy keeps in-frame clones and lacks some. The V and J calls and clone size were taken over from that table, and D and trimming were inferred from the DNA. The data show 200,000 or so clones, just over 85% seen once. J is TRBJ1-5 and V is TRBV5-1; D uncertain. Sample: peripheral blood. The clonotype originates from a man between 45 and 60 years old with acute or convalescent COVID-19. The CDR3 DNA follows: TGCGCCAGCAGCTTGGCCCCGGGTGGAAATCAGCCCCAGCATTTT. Encoded protein: CASSLAPGGNQPQHF.